Following are 26 T cell receptor beta chains from one sample sequenced in a study of spatial heterogeneity in lung cancer. The time point is: sample taken at primary tumor resection. TCRdb ran MiXCR on the 5' RACE reads and lists one entry per CDR3 protein. This sample has 35,000 to 55,000 distinct CDR3 sequences, with around 7% found just once. Sequences were derived from PBMCs, sampled at surgery. Receptor source: a female donor with early-stage non-small cell lung cancer.

The rearrangement joins TRBV6-5 to TRBJ2-4; TRBD1 aligns across 10 bases. Germline values: CDR1 MNHEY, CDR2 SVGAGI. V was clipped by 6 bases and J by 6 bases; unmatched bases: 8. The CDR3 length is 15 residues. CDR3 bases: TGTGCCAGCAGAGCCGGGACAGGGGACCCAAACATTCAGTACTTC. Its protein product is CASRAGTGDPNIQYF.

This clonotype has at least ten counts. V and J are TRBV15 and TRBJ2-2; the D gene is possibly TRBD2 (5 bases). The germline gives CDR1 LNHNV, CDR2 YYDKDF (reference sequence). The CDR3 is 13 amino acids. Trimming pared 1 base from V and 11 bases from J, leaving 11 bases between. CDR3: CATSRAAVLELFF. CDR3 nucleotides: TGTGCCACCAGCAGAGCAGCGGTCCTAGAGCTGTTTTTT.

This clonotype came up many times. The chain has TRBV5-6 and TRBJ2-3; D remains ambiguous. Trimming stripped 4 bases from V and 3 bases from J, with 21 bases between. The CDR3 is 17 amino acids. From germline, CDR1 is SGHDT and CDR2 YYEEEE. The CDR3 here is CASSQPDGVLITDTQYF. CDR3 sequence (DNA): TGTGCCAGCAGCCAGCCCGACGGTGTTCTGATAACAGATACGCAGTATTTT.

The CDR3 loop is CASSGGGSSYNEQFF. The CDR3 region has the DNA TGCGCCAGCAGCGGGGGGGGGAGCTCCTACAATGAGCAGTTCTTC. The chain is built from TRBV10-2 and TRBJ2-1; 8 positions match TRBD2. Trimming cost V 6 bases and J 0 bases; bases outside gene matches: 4. CDR3 length: 15 residues. Per the germline V gene, CDR1 is WSHSY and CDR2 is SAAADI.

This clonotype was counted at least ten times. V and J are TRBV27 and TRBJ2-3; maybe TRBD1 (6 bases). Germline V gene data show CDR1 as MNHEY and CDR2 as SMNVEV (reference sequence). The CDR3 runs 14 residues. Deletions cut 6 bases from V and 2 bases from J, with 12 bases between. In DNA form, the CDR3 reads TGTGCCAGCAGACCCAACAGGGACACAGATACGCAGTATTTT. Amino acids: CASRPNRDTDTQYF.

The chain is built from TRBV6-5 and TRBJ2-3, with 7 bases that match TRBD2. The CDR3 has 15 residues. Germline V gene data show CDR1 as MNHEY and CDR2 as SVGAGI. J was trimmed by 0 bases and V by 8 bases; bases with no gene match: 8. CDR3 in DNA: TGTGCCAGCTGGGACCGGGACTATAGCACAGATACGCAGTATTTT. Translated, it gives CASWDRDYSTDTQYF.

This clonotype was seen repeatedly, ten times or more. The chain couples TRBV6-5 to TRBJ1-3; TRBD1 is a possible D gene (5 bases). The V end was cut by 6 bases, the J end by 0 bases, with 15 bases between. Germline CDR1 MNHEY, CDR2 SVGAGI. The CDR3 is made up of 16 amino acids. The CDR3, as DNA: TGTGCCAGCAGCGCGAGAGGGACGGGCTCTGGAAACACCATATATTTT. Translated, it gives CASSARGTGSGNTIYF.

This clonotype was seen ten or more times. The chain joins TRBV20-1 to TRBJ2-7, with 7 bases lining up with TRBD1. The CDR3 loop spans 14 amino acids. The J segment lost 1 base and the V segment lost 6 bases, leaving 9 bases of the junction unmatched. Germline assignment: CDR1 DFQATT and CDR2 SNEGSKA (reference sequence). The CDR3 region is CSAPGTDLSYEQYF. The DNA for the CDR3 is TGCAGTGCGCCCGGGACAGATCTATCCTACGAGCAGTACTTC.

There are many counts of this clonotype. This sequence joins TRBV3-1 and TRBJ2-1; 10 nucleotides match TRBD2. In germline, CDR1 is LGHDT, CDR2 YNNKEL (reference sequence). Trimming removed 0 bases from V and 14 bases from J; junction bases left unmatched: 10. The CDR3 is 15 residues long. Here the CDR3 reads CASSQDPQAGGLKFF. The DNA of the CDR3 is TGTGCCAGCAGCCAAGACCCGCAAGCGGGGGGGCTTAAGTTCTTC.

This clonotype was observed many times. This chain links TRBV7-2 with TRBJ2-1, with unresolved D. Germline V gives CDR1 SGHTA, CDR2 FQGNSA. The CDR3 consists of 11 residues. V was shortened by 0 bases and J by 16 bases, with 10 bases between the two germline ends. CDR3 coding DNA: TGTGCCAGCAGCTTAGCGGTGAAACCCTTCTTC. Translated, it gives CASSLAVKPFF.

This clonotype was observed a handful of times. The chain joins TRBV5-1 to TRBJ2-7, with D unclear. CDR1 SGHRS and CDR2 YFSETQ come from the germline V gene. Trimming cost V 0 bases and J 2 bases, with 6 bases left between them. There are 13 residues in the CDR3. CDR3 loop: CASSLGSTYEQYF. The CDR3 DNA is TGCGCCAGCAGCTTGGGGAGCACCTACGAGCAGTACTTC.

This clonotype was detected many times. V and J are TRBV13 and TRBJ2-3, with 8 nucleotides matching TRBD1. The CDR3 sequence is 15 residues long. In germline, CDR1 is PRHDT, CDR2 FYEKMQ (reference sequence). V lost 5 bases, J lost 4 bases, and 8 bases stayed unmatched. The CDR3 protein is CASSLTGAGADTQYF. The CDR3 nucleotides are TGTGCCAGCAGCCTGACAGGGGCAGGGGCAGATACGCAGTATTTT.

This clonotype was found many times. The junction does not match germline at one end; this may be a read error. The DNA of the CDR3 is TGCAGTGCAAGAGGGGGCCAAATTTCTAACTATGGCTACACCTTC. The encoded protein is CSARGGQISNYGYTF. This rearrangement joins TRBV20-1 to TRBJ1-2; 7 bases are shared with TRBD1. CDR1 DFQATT and CDR2 SNEGSKA come from the germline V gene (reference sequence). The CDR3 is 15 residues long.

This clonotype occurred a few times. The chain uses TRBV7-9 and TRBJ2-1; D is unresolved. Between the trimmed V and J ends, which lost 1 base and 9 bases, there was a span of 4 bases. The V gene's germline CDR1 is SEHNR and CDR2 FQNEAQ (reference sequence). CDR3 length: 11 residues. The CDR3 DNA reads as TGTGCCAGCAGCTTAGGGGCTGAGCAGTTCTTC. As protein: CASSLGAEQFF.

This clonotype appeared many times. CDR3: CASSPGTSGFQETQYF. The CDR3 nucleotides are TGTGCCAGCAGCCCAGGGACTAGCGGGTTCCAAGAGACCCAGTACTTC. The rearrangement uses TRBV7-2 and TRBJ2-5; 12 nucleotides align to TRBD2. Germline V lookup: CDR1 SGHTA, CDR2 FQGNSA. The V gene end was trimmed by 5 bases and the J gene end by 1 base; junction bases not matched to a gene: 5. This CDR3 is built from 16 residues. Based on the CDR3 plus reference TRBV7-2 and TRBJ2-5, the full variable domain is GAGVSQSPSNKVTEKGKDVELRCDPISGHTALYWYRQSLGQGLEFLIYFQGNSAPDKSGLPSDRFSAERTGGSVSTLTIQRTQQEDSAVYLCASSPGTSGFQETQYFGPGTRLLVL.

This clonotype has just a few counts. The rearrangement uses TRBV7-8 and TRBJ2-7, with 11 bases that match TRBD1. CDR1 and CDR2 from the germline V gene are SGHVS and FQNEAQ. The trim removed 1 base at V and 4 bases at J, leaving 6 bases unmatched. This CDR3 comprises 16 residues. CDR3 nucleotides: TGTGCCAGCAGCTTAGTGTTTGGGACAGGGGGTTACGAGCAGTACTTC. It specifies CASSLVFGTGGYEQYF.

The chain joins TRBV12-3 or TRBV12-4 to TRBJ2-3; D is undetermined. Trimming took 3 bases from V and 4 from J, leaving 2 bases between them. The CDR3 is 11 residues long. CDR3 protein: CASSFADTQYF. CDR3 DNA: TGTGCCAGCAGTTTCGCAGATACGCAGTATTTT.

The table lists this clonotype with a few counts. J is TRBJ2-6 and V is TRBV19; D not resolved. The CDR3 runs 16 residues. The V and J ends lost 3 bases and 0 bases respectively, with 9 bases between them. The germline CDR1 and CDR2 sequences are LNHDA and SQIVND (reference sequence). CDR3 sequence reads: CASSIFSGSGANVLTF. CDR3 nucleotide sequence: TGTGCCAGTAGTATTTTTAGTGGCTCTGGGGCCAACGTCCTGACTTTC.

This clonotype has ten or more counts. The rearrangement joins TRBV29-1 to TRBJ2-1, with 11 bases fitting TRBD2. The CDR3 runs 14 residues. Germline V lookup: CDR1 SQVTM, CDR2 ANQGSEA. The V gene end was trimmed by 7 bases and the J gene end by 5 bases; junction bases not matched to a gene: 7. CDR3 amino acids: CSARSSGGNNEQFF. The DNA for the CDR3 is TGCAGCGCCCGATCTAGCGGGGGGAACAATGAGCAGTTCTTC.

This clonotype was observed a handful of times. The V gene is TRBV11-3, the J gene TRBJ2-1, with TRBD1 as a possible D gene (6 bases). The CDR3 contains 13 residues. V was clipped by 5 bases and J by 9 bases, with 14 bases between them. Per the germline V gene, CDR1 is SGHNT and CDR2 is YENEEA. CDR3 DNA sequence: TGTGCCAGCAGCCTCGGGGACATCGGTGAGCAGTTCTTC. This sequence encodes CASSLGDIGEQFF.

This clonotype was seen ten or more times. The chain recombines TRBV5-1 with TRBJ2-7; 7 nucleotides align to TRBD2. The CDR3 contains 13 residues. CDR1 and CDR2 (germline): SGHRS, YFSETQ. With V trimmed by 4 bases and J by 7 bases, 8 bases remained unmatched. The CDR3 loop reads CASSRGRGIEQYF. The CDR3 DNA reads as TGCGCCAGCAGCCGAGGGAGGGGAATTGAGCAGTACTTC.

This clonotype was recorded many times. V is TRBV5-1 and J is TRBJ2-7; TRBD2 aligns across 8 bases. V was clipped by 6 bases and J by 3 bases; unmatched bases: 5. The V gene's germline CDR1 is SGHRS and CDR2 YFSETQ. The CDR3 is made up of 13 amino acids. The chain's CDR3 is CASNGRGSYEQYF. The CDR3 nucleotides read TGCGCCAGCAACGGGAGGGGGAGCTACGAGCAGTACTTC.

This clonotype was detected many times. The chain joins TRBV12-3 or TRBV12-4 to TRBJ2-7; TRBD1 aligns across 7 bases. The CDR3 runs to 15 residues. V shed 1 base and J 2 bases; nucleotides not matched to a gene: 5. CDR3 coding DNA: TGTGCCAGCAGTTTAGGACAGGGCGGGCCCTACGAGCAGTACTTC. This translates into CASSLGQGGPYEQYF.

This sequence joins TRBV2 and TRBJ1-6; D gene uncertain. This CDR3 comprises 15 residues. Germline CDR1 reads SNHLY; CDR2 reads FYNNEI. V dropped 4 bases and J dropped 4 bases, with 11 bases sitting between them. Here the CDR3 reads CASSVDKEYNSPLHF. In DNA form, the CDR3 reads TGTGCCAGCAGTGTTGACAAGGAGTATAATTCACCCCTCCACTTT. The full variable domain, rest sourced from reference TRBV2 and TRBJ1-6, is EPEVTQTPSHQVTQMGQEVILRCVPISNHLYFYWYRQILGQKVEFLVSFYNNEISEKSEIFDDQFSVERPDGSNFTLKIRSTKLEDSAMYFCASSVDKEYNSPLHFGNGTRLTVT.

This clonotype occurred a few times. The chain joins TRBV29-1 to TRBJ2-4; 7 positions match TRBD2. Germline V gene data show CDR1 as SQVTM and CDR2 as ANQGSEA. J was trimmed by 0 bases and V by 3 bases; bases with no gene match: 11. This CDR3 region has 17 residues. The CDR3 region has the DNA TGCAGCGTTGAGGGGGAGGGAAAGGGCTTAGCCAAAAACATTCAGTACTTC. The encoded protein is CSVEGEGKGLAKNIQYF. The entire variable domain, with the rest obtained from reference TRBV29-1 and TRBJ2-4, is as follows: SAVISQKPSRDICQRGTSLTIQCQVDSQVTMMFWYRQQPGQSLTLIATANQGSEATYESGFVIDKFPISRPNLTFSTLTVSNMSPEDSSIYLCSVEGEGKGLAKNIQYFGAGTRLSVL.

This clonotype has ten or more counts. This chain joins TRBV10-3 and TRBJ2-3; 12 nucleotides line up with TRBD2. Per the germline V gene, CDR1 is ENHRY and CDR2 is SYGVKD. The CDR3 totals 15 residues. Trimming took 8 bases from V and 4 from J; bases not matched to a gene: 7. In nucleotides, the CDR3 is TGTGCCATCGGGTCTAGCGGGGGGGCTTCAGATACGCAGTATTTT. This sequence encodes CAIGSSGGASDTQYF.